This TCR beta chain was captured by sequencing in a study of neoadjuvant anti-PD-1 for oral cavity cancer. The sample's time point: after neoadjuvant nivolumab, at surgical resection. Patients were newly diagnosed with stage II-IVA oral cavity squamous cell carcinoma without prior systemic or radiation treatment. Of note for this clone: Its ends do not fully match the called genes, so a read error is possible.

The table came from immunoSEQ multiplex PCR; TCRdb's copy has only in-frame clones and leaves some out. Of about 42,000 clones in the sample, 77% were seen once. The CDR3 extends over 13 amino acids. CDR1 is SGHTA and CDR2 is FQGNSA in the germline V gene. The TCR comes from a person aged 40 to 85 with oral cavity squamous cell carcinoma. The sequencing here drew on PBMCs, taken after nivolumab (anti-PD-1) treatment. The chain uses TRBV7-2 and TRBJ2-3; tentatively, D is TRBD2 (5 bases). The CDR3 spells CASSLASGGTQYF. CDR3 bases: TGTGCCAGCAGCCTAGCCTCAGGTGGTACGCAGTATTTT. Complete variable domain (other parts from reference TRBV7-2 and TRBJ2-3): GAGVSQSPSNKVTEKGKDVELRCDPISGHTALYWYRQSLGQGLEFLIYFQGNSAPDKSGLPSDRFSAERTGGSVSTLTIQRTQQEDSAVYLCASSLASGGTQYFGPGTRLTVL.